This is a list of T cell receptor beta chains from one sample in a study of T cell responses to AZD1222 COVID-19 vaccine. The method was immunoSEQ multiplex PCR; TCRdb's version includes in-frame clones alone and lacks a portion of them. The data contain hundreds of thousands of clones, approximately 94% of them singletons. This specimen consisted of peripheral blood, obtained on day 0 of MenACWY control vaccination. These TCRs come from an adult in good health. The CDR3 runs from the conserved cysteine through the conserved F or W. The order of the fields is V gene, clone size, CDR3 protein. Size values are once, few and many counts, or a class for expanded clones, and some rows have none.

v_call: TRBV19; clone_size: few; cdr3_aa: CASSGRRGHTEAFF
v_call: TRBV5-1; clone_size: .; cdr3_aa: CASSLAGTGSYNEQFF
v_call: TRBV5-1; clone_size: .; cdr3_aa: CASSFGDRTYGYTF
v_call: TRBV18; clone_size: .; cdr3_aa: CASSPGQTTNYGYTF
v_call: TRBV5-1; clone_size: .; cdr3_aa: CASSLATGGRGTEAFF
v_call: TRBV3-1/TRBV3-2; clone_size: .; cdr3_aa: CASSPQPDNHNEQFF
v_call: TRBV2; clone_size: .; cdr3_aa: CASSLTGQGSTEAFF
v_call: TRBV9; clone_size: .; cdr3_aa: CASSVGSGASYNEQFF
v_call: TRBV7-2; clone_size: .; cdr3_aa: CASSLHGGVSYNEQFF
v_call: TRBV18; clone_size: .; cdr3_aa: CASSPQRGAGYGYTF
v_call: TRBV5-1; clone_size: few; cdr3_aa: CASSLGQGGYEQYF
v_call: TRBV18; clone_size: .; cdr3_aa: CASSLENGELFF
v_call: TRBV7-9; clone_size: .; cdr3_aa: CASSLRSADEQFF
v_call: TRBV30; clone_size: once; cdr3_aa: CAWNPGSAGNTIYF
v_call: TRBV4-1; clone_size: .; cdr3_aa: CASSQAGRVDGYTF
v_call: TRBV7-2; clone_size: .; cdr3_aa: CASSLNVGQGASKTQYF
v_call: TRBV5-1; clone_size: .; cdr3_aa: CASTKSGDIRYTGELFF
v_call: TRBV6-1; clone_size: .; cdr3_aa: CASSETLGDTQYF
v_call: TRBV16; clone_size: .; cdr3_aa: CASSQLGGARNTIYF
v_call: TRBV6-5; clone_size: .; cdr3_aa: CASSWAGNSGNTIYF
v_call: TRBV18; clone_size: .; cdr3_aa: CASSPTIGVNTEAFF
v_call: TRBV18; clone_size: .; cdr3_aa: CASSPAGGNQPQHF
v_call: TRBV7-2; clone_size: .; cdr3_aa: CASRPTGNTGELFF
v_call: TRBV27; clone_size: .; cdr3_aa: CASSLSSGVQLGPLHF
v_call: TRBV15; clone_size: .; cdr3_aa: CATSRDRASVVPQHF
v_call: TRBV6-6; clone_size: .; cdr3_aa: CASSFLGTAFNYGYTF
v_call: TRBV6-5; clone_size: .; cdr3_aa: CASSYKGMSAFF
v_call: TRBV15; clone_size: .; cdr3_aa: CATSREGRGRNTEAFF
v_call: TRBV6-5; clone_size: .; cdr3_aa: CATRTGNQPQHF
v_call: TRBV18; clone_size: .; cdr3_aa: CASSPPITDTQYF
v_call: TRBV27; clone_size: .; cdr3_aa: CASSFKHAGELFF
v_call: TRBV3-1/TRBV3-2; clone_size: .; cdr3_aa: CASRGTGLVLHF
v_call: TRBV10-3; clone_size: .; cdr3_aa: CAISEWGHGYTF
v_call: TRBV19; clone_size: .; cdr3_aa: CASSINRPRSSTDTQYF
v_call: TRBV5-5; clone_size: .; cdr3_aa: CASSRAAGANQPQHF
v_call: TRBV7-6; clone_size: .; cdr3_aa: CASPTAGGWDTQYF
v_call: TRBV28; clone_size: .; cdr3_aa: CASSRLGDEAFF
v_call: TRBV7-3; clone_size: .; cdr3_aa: CASSPGQGYNEQFF
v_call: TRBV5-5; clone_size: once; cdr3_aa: CASSLGTGDTEAFF
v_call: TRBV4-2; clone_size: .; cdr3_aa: CASSQVGTPGQPQHF
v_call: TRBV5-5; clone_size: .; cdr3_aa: CASSLASGGYTF
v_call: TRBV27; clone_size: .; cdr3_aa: CASSLSGGVLYNEQFF
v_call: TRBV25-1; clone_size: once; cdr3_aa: CASSETESFYGYTF
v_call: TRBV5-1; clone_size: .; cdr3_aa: CASADQPAGGGETQYF
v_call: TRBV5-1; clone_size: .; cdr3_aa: CASSARGLTVAEAFF
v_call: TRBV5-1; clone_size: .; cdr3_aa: CASSFGQGGEKLFF
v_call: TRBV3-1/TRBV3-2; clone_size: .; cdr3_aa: CASRPPGLGYVPEAFF
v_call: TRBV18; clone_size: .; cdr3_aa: CASSPDMNTGELFF
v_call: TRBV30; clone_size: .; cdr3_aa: CAWNSPWRNSSEAFF
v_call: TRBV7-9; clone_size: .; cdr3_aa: CASSQGSYYGYTF
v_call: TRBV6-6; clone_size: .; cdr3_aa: CASSHPPNRGPSSTPLHF
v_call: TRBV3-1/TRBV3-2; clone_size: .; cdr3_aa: CASSQERRHTF
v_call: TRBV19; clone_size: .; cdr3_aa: CASVGNTIYF